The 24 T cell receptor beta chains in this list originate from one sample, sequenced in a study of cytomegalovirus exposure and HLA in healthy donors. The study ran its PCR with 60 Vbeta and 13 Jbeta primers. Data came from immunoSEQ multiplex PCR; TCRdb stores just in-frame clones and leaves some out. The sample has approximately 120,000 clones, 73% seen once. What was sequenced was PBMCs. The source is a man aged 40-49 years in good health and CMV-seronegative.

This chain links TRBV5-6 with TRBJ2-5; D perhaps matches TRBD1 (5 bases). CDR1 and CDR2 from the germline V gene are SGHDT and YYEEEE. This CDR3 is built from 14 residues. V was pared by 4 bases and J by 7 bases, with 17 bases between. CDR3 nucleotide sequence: TGTGCCAGCAGCCGAGTAAGGGGTTTGGGGACCCAGTACTTC. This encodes CASSRVRGLGTQYF.

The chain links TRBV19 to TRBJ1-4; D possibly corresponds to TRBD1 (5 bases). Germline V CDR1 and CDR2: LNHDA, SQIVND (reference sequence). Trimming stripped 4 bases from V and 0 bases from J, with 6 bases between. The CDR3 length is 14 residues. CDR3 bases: TGTGCCAGTAGTACGGGGGCAACTAATGAAAAACTGTTTTTT. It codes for CASSTGATNEKLFF.

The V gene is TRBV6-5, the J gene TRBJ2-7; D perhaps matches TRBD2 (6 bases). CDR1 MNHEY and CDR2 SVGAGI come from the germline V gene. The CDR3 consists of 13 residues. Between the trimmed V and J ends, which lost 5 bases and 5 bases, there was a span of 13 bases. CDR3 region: CASSDGGGNEQYF. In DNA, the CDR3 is TGTGCCAGCAGTGATGGAGGAGGGAACGAGCAGTACTTC.

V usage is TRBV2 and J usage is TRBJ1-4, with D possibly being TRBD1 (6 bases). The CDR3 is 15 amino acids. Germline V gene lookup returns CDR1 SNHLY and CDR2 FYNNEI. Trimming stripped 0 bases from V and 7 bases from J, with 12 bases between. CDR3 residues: CASSEAGLQGEKLFF. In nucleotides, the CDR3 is TGTGCCAGCAGTGAAGCGGGCCTACAGGGTGAAAAACTGTTTTTT.

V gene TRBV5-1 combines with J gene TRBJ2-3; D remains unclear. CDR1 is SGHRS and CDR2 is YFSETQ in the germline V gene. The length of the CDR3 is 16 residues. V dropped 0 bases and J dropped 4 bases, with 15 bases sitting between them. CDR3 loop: CASSLGFGLDSDTQYF. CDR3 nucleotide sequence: TGCGCCAGCAGCTTGGGGTTTGGCCTAGATTCAGATACGCAGTATTTT.

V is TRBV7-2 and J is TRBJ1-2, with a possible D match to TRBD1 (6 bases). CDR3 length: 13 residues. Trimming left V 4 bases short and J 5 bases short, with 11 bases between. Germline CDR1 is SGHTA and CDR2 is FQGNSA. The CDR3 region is CASSSATGYGYTF. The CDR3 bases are TGTGCCAGCAGCTCAGCGACAGGTTATGGCTACACCTTC. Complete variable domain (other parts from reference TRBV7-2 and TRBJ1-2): GAGVSQSPSNKVTEKGKDVELRCDPISGHTALYWYRQSLGQGLEFLIYFQGNSAPDKSGLPSDRFSAERTGGSVSTLTIQRTQQEDSAVYLCASSSATGYGYTFGSGTRLTVV.

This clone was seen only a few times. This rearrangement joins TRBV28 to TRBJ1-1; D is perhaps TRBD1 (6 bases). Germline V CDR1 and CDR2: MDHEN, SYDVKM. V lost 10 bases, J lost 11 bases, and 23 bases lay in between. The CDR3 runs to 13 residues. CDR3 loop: CATRVVRGGRAFF. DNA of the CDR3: TGTGCCACCAGGGTCGTTAGGGGGGGGCGGGCTTTCTTT.

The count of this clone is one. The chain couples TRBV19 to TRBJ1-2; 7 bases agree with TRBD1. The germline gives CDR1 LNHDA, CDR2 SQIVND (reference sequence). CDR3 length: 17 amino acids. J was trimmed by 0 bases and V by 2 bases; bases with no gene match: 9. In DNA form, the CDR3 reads TGTGCCAGTAGTATAACCTATCGACAGGGAACTAACTATGGCTACACCTTC. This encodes CASSITYRQGTNYGYTF. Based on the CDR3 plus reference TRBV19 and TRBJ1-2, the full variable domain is DGGITQSPKYLFRKEGQNVTLSCEQNLNHDAMYWYRQDPGQGLRLIYYSQIVNDFQKGDIAEGYSVSREKKESFPLTVTSAQKNPTAFYLCASSITYRQGTNYGYTFGSGTRLTVV.

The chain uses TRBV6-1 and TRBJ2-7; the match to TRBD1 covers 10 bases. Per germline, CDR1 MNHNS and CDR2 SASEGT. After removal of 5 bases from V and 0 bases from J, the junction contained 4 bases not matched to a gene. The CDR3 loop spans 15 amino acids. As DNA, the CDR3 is TGTGCCAGCAGTCCAGGACAGGGGGTCTCCTACGAGCAGTACTTC. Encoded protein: CASSPGQGVSYEQYF.

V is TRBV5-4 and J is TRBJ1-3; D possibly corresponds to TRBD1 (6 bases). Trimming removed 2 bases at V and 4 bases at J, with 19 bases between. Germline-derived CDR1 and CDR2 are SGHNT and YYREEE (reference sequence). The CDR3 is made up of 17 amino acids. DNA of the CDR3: TGTGCCAGCAGCTTCACGGCAAGGGGGAACGCCGGAAACACCATATATTTT. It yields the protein CASSFTARGNAGNTIYF.

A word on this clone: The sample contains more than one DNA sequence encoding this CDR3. CDR3 sequence reads: CASSLMDRRNSPLHF. In DNA form, the CDR3 reads TGTGCCAGCAGCTTAATGGACAGGCGAAATTCGCCGCTCCACTTT. The chain uses TRBV7-9 and TRBJ1-6; TRBD1 agrees at 7 bases. Per the germline V gene, CDR1 is SEHNR and CDR2 is FQNEAQ (reference sequence). This CDR3 comprises 15 residues. Germline trimming cut 2 bases from V and 16 bases from J; bases unmatched to any gene: 14.

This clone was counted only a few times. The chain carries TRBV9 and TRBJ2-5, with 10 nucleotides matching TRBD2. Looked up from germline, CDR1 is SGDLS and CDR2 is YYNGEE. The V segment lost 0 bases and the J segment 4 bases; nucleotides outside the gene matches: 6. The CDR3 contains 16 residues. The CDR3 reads CASSVGSSGGLETQYF. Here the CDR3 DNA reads TGTGCCAGCAGCGTAGGGTCTAGCGGGGGCCTAGAGACCCAGTACTTC.

CDR3: CASSPDRGTEAFF. Written as DNA, the CDR3 is TGCGCCAGCAGTCCAGACAGGGGGACTGAAGCTTTCTTT. The gene calls are TRBV5-1 and TRBJ1-1, with 9 bases that match TRBD1. V was pared by 5 bases and J by 5 bases, with 4 bases of the junction left unmatched. Germline values: CDR1 SGHRS, CDR2 YFSETQ. The CDR3 is 13 residues long.

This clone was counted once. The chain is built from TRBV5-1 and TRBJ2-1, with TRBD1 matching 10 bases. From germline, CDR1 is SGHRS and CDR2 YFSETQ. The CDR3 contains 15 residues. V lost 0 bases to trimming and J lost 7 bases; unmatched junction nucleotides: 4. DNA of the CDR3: TGCGCCAGCAGCTTGGGACAGGGGGCGCATAATGAGCAGTTCTTC. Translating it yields CASSLGQGAHNEQFF.

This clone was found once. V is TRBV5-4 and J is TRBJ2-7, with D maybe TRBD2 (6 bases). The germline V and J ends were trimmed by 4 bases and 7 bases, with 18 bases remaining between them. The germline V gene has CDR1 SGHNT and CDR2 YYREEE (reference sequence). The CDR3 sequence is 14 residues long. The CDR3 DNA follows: TGTGCCAGCAGCCCGGGGGACGGCTTAGGAGAGCAGTACTTC. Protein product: CASSPGDGLGEQYF.

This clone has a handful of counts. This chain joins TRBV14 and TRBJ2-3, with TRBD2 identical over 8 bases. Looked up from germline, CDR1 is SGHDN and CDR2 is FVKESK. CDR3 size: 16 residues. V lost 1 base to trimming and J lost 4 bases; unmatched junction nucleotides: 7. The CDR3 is CASSQVDGGGADTQYF. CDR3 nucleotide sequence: TGTGCCAGCAGCCAAGTGGACGGGGGGGGCGCAGATACGCAGTATTTT.

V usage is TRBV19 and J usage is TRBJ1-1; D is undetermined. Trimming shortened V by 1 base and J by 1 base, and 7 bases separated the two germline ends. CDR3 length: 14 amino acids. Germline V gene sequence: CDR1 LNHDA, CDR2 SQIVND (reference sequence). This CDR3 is CASSIGTENTEAFF. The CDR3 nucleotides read TGTGCCAGTAGTATAGGAACAGAGAACACTGAAGCTTTCTTT.

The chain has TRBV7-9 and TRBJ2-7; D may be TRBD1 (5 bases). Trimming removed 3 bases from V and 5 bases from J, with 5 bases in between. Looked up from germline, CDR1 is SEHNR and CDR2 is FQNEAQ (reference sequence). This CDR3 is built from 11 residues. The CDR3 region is CASSFRDEQYF. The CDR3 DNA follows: TGTGCCAGCAGCTTCAGGGACGAGCAGTACTTC.

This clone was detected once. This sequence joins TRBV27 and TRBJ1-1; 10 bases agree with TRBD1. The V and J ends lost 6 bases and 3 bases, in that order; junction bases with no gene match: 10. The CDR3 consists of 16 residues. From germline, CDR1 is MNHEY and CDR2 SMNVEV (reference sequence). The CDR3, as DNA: TGTGCCAGCAGCCGTCGACAGGGGGCGGCAGACACTGAAGCTTTCTTT. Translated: CASSRRQGAADTEAFF.

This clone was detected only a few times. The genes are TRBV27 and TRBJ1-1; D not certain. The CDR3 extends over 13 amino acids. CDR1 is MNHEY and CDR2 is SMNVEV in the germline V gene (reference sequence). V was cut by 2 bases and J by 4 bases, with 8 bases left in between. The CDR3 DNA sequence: TGTGCCAGCAGTTTAGCGGGAATCACTGAAGCTTTCTTT. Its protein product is CASSLAGITEAFF.

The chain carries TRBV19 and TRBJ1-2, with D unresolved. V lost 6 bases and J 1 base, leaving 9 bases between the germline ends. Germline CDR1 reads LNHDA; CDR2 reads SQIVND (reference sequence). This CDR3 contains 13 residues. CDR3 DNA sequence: TGTGCCAGTAGCTTGACTATTAACTATGGCTACACCTTC. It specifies CASSLTINYGYTF. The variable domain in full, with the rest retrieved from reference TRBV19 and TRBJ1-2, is DGGITQSPKYLFRKEGQNVTLSCEQNLNHDAMYWYRQDPGQGLRLIYYSQIVNDFQKGDIAEGYSVSREKKESFPLTVTSAQKNPTAFYLCASSLTINYGYTFGSGTRLTVV.

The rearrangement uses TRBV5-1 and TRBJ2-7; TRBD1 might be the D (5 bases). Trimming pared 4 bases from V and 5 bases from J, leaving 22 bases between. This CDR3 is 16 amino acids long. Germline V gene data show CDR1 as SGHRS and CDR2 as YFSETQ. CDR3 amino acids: CASSPRTSGLMDEQYF. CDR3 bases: TGCGCCAGCAGCCCCCGGACGTCAGGGCTCATGGACGAGCAGTACTTC.

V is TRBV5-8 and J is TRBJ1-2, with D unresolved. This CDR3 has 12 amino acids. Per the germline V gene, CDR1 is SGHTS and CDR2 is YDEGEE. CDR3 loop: CALPFFAYGYTF. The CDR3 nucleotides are TGTGCGTTACCCTTCTTTGCGTATGGCTACACCTTC.

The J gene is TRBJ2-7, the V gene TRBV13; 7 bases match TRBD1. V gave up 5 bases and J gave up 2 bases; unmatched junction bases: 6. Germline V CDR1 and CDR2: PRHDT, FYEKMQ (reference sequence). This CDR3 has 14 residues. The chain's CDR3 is CASSSQGQPYEQYF. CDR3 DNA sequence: TGTGCCAGCAGCAGTCAGGGACAGCCCTACGAGCAGTACTTC.